Described below is a single T cell receptor (beta chain) sequence and its context. Its antigen is as yet unknown. Germline CDR1 and CDR2: SGHNT and YYREEE (reference sequence). V gave up 1 base and J gave up 0 bases; unmatched junction bases: 4. The CDR3 is 15 residues long. In TCRdb, the RACE reads were re-called with MiXCR into one record per CDR3 protein. The sample consists of roughly 130,000 distinct CDR3 sequences, roughly 9.5% of them appearing once. Time point noted: healthy volunteer bleed at 2 weeks. The authors extracted total RNA from unfractionated whole blood. The data were taken from a study of human T cells and chemical hapten exposure. General study findings and limits: Counts of TCRs above 1 in 1000 frequency stayed unchanged with DPC sensitization.

The chain joins TRBV5-4 to TRBJ2-7, with 7 bases matching TRBD1. This sequence was found in a male donor in good health. Some clones in this sample may be carry-over from other donors' samples. Sample: whole blood. CDR3 coding DNA: TGTGCCAGCAGCTTGTCGACAGGGACCTCCTACGAGCAGTACTTC. It is translated as CASSLSTGTSYEQYF. The whole variable domain, filled in from reference TRBV5-4 and TRBJ2-7, reads ETGVTQSPTHLIKTRGQQVTLRCSSQSGHNTVSWYQQALGQGPQFIFQYYREEENGRGNFPPRFSGLQFPNYSSELNVNALELDDSALYLCASSLSTGTSYEQYFGPGTRLTVT.